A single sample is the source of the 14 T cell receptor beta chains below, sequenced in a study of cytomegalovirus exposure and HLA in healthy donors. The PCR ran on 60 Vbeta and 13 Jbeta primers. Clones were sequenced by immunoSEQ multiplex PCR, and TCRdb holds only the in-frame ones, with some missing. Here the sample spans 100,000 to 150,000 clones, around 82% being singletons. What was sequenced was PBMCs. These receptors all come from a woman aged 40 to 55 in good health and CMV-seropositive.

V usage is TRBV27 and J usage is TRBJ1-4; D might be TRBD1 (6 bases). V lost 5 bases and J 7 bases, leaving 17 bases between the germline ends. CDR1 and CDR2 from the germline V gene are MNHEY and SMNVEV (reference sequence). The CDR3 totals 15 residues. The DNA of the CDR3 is TGTGCCAGCAGTCCTAGGGGGGGAGAAGTTGAAAAACTGTTTTTT. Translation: CASSPRGGEVEKLFF.

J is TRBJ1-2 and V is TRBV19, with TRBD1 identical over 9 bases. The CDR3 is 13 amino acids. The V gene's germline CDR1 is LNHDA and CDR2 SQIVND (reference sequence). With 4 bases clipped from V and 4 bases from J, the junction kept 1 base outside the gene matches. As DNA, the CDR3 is TGTGCCAGTAGTAGGGACAGGGCCTATGGCTACACCTTC. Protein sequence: CASSRDRAYGYTF.

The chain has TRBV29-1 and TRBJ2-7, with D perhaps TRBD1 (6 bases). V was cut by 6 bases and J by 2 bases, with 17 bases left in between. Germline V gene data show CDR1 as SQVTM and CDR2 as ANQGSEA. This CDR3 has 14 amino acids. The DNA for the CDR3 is TGCAGCGTGAGTGGGGGCGAGGGCCCCTACGAGCAGTACTTC. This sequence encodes CSVSGGEGPYEQYF.

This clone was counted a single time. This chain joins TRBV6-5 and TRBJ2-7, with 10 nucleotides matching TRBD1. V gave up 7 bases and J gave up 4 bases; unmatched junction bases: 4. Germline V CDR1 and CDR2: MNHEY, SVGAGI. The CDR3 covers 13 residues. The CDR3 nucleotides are TGTGCCAGCAAGACAGGGGGCGATTACGAGCAGTACTTC. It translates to CASKTGGDYEQYF.

The CDR3 DNA sequence: TGTGCCAGCACGGCGGATCCCTACGAGCAGTACTTC. It codes for CASTADPYEQYF. The chain couples TRBV6-1 to TRBJ2-7; D is undetermined. Between the trimmed V and J ends, which lost 7 bases and 2 bases, there was a span of 9 bases. This CDR3 region has 12 residues. Looked up from germline, CDR1 is MNHNS and CDR2 is SASEGT.

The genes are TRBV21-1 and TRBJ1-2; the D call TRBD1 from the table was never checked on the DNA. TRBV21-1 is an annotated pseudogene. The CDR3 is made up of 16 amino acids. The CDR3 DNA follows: TGTGCCAGCACGCGGACACCATTCAGGGGGTTCTATGGCTACACCTTC. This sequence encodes CASTRTPFRGFYGYTF.

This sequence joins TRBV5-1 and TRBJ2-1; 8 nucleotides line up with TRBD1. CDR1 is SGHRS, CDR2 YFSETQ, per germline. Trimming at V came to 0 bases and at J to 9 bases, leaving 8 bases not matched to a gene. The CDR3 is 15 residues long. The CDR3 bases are TGCGCCAGCAGCTTGGGGACAGGGCGTTTGGGTGAGCAGTTCTTC. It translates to CASSLGTGRLGEQFF.

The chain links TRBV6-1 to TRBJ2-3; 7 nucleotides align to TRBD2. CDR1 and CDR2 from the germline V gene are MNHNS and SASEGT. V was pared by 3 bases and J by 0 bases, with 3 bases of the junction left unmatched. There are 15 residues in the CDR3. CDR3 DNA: TGTGCCAGCAGTGATCTAGCGGCTAGCACAGATACGCAGTATTTT. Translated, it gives CASSDLAASTDTQYF.

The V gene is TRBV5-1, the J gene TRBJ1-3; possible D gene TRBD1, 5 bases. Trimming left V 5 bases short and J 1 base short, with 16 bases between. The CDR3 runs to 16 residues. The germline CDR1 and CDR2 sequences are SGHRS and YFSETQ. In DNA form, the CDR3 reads TGCGCCAGCAGGGACAAGAACGCGGGATCTGGAAACACCATATATTTT. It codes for CASRDKNAGSGNTIYF.

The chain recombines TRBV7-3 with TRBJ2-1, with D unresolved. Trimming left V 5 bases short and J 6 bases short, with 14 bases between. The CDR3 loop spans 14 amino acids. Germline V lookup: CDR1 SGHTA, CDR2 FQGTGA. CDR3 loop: CASSPNSLSNEQFF. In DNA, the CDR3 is TGTGCCAGCAGCCCCAACTCCCTTAGCAATGAGCAGTTCTTC.

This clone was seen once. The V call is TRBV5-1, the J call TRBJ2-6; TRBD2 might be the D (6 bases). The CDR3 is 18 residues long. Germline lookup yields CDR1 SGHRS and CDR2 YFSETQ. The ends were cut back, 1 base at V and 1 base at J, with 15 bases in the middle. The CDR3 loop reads CASSLSIAAGSGANVLTF. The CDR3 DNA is TGCGCCAGCAGCTTGAGTATAGCGGCGGGGTCTGGGGCCAACGTCCTGACTTTC.

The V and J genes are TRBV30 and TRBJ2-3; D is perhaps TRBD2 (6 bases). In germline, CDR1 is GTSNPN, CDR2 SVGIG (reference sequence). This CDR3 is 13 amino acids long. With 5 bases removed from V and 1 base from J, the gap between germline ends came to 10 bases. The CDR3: CAWVGGGTDTQYF. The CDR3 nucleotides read TGTGCCTGGGTCGGGGGAGGCACAGATACGCAGTATTTT.

The CDR3 bases are TGTGCCTGGAGCCAGGGGGCGCTTTCACCCCTCCACTTT. Its protein is CAWSQGALSPLHF. The V call is TRBV30, the J call TRBJ1-6, with 8 nucleotides matching TRBD1. The CDR3 covers 13 residues. With 3 bases clipped from V and 9 bases from J, the junction kept 4 bases outside the gene matches. Germline V gene sequence: CDR1 GTSNPN, CDR2 SVGIG (reference sequence).

In nucleotides, the CDR3 is TGTGCCAGCAGTTCCCCACGCAGGAATGAGCAGTTCTTC. Its protein is CASSSPRRNEQFF. The genes are TRBV27 and TRBJ2-1, with D unclear. With 4 bases removed from V and 7 bases from J, the gap between germline ends came to 11 bases. Germline CDR1 reads MNHEY; CDR2 reads SMNVEV (reference sequence). The CDR3 covers 13 residues.